One and the same sample provided the 14 T cell receptor beta chains below, sequenced in a study of post-analysis software for immune sequencing data (dated by TCRdb to the mid-2010s). The investigation overall reported the following: Significantly higher frequencies in patients than in controls were found for roughly 5 TRBV segments, including TRBV5-6, TRBV5-1 and TRBV20-1.

No antigen has been assigned to these receptors. The library was prepared using PCR. Sequenced using an Illumina HiSeq 2500. To reduce PCR and sequencing biases, unique molecular identifiers were built into the TCR beta cDNA libraries. TCRdb applied fastp at Q25 and MiXCR to the public reads, then kept only in-frame beta chains. Here each entry gathers all rows of one CDR3 protein and keeps the most common genes and DNA. This sample has approximately 690,000 distinct CDR3 sequences in its table, and roughly three fifths of those were observed once. About 11% of the sample goes to the ten largest clones. The specimen was blood. The receptors were gathered from a girl aged 2-10 years with multiple sclerosis.

The rearrangement links TRBV11-3 to TRBJ2-6, with D maybe TRBD1 (5 bases). Germline V gene data show CDR1 as SGHNT and CDR2 as YENEEA. CDR3 length equals 19 residues. Trimming took off 0 bases at V and 0 bases at J, with 15 bases between the two ends. The CDR3 DNA sequence: TGTGCCAGCAGCTTAGATGTAGTAGGGGCCGTCTCTGGGGCCAACGTCCTGACTTTC. It encodes CASSLDVVGAVSGANVLTF.

V gene TRBV10-3 combines with J gene TRBJ1-1; D unresolved. Germline CDR1 reads ENHRY; CDR2 reads SYGVKD. The V end lost 6 bases, the J end lost 2 bases, and 19 bases lay between the germline ends. The CDR3 consists of 16 residues. CDR3 sequence (DNA): TGTGCCATCAGGGTTAGCATTGACAAGCCAAACACTGAAGCTTTCTTT. Translation: CAIRVSIDKPNTEAFF.

V and J are TRBV29-1 and TRBJ2-3; the D call may be TRBD1 or TRBD2 (5 bases each). V lost 3 bases and J lost 2, with 15 bases in between. CDR1 and CDR2 from the germline V gene are SQVTM and ANQGSEA. The CDR3 covers 15 residues. CDR3 DNA: TGCAGCGTTGAGGACGGGGTGACAGTCACAGATACGCAGTATTTT. Encoded protein: CSVEDGVTVTDTQYF.

This chain connects TRBV27 to TRBJ2-3; the D is unclear. Between the trimmed V and J ends, which lost 7 bases and 0 bases, there was a span of 8 bases. The CDR3 is 13 residues long. CDR1 is MNHEY and CDR2 is SMNVEV in the germline V gene (reference sequence). The CDR3 reads CASTQLSTDTQYF. CDR3 in DNA: TGTGCCAGCACCCAACTAAGCACAGATACGCAGTATTTT.

V and J are TRBV6-6 and TRBJ2-1, with TRBD2 as a possible D gene (6 bases). The germline V and J ends were trimmed by 5 bases and 8 bases, with 16 bases remaining between them. Germline assignment: CDR1 MNHNY and CDR2 SVGAGI (reference sequence). The length of the CDR3 is 14 residues. CDR3 nucleotides: TGTGCCAGCAGTAAACTAGCCTCCCTGGATGAGCAGTTCTTC. Its protein product is CASSKLASLDEQFF.

This clonotype is a singleton in its sample. A read error is likely, as this CDR3 ends without the conserved phenylalanine or tryptophan. The chain couples TRBV6-2 or TRBV6-3 to TRBJ1-2; D not resolved. The CDR3 has 12 residues. CDR1 and CDR2 (germline): MNHEY, SVGEGT. The germline V and J ends were trimmed by 2 bases and 7 bases, with 8 bases remaining between them. CDR3 loop: CASSYGVAGYTC. DNA for the CDR3: TGTGCCAGCAGTTACGGGGTTGCTGGCTACACCTGC.

The chain has TRBV25-1 and TRBJ2-1, with D perhaps matching TRBD2 (6 bases). This CDR3 contains 12 residues. Trimming cost V 3 bases and J 9 bases, with 9 bases left between them. Germline V gives CDR1 MGHDK, CDR2 SYGVNS. The CDR3 sequence is CASSEEGVEQFF. The DNA of the CDR3 is TGTGCCAGCAGTGAGGAGGGAGTTGAGCAGTTCTTC.

The rearrangement joins TRBV30 to TRBJ2-1; 13 nucleotides line up with TRBD2. The trim removed 1 base at V and 9 bases at J, leaving 6 bases unmatched. This CDR3 region has 15 residues. Germline V CDR1 and CDR2: GTSNPN, SVGIG (reference sequence). The CDR3 DNA is TGTGCCTGGAGTGGGCCGGGACTAGCGGGAAGTGAGCAGTTCTTC. This encodes CAWSGPGLAGSEQFF.

CDR3: CSASFSGPGANVLTF. CDR3 DNA: TGCAGTGCTAGTTTTTCAGGGCCCGGGGCCAACGTCCTGACTTTC. The chain couples TRBV20-1 to TRBJ2-6, with TRBD1 as a possible D gene (5 bases). This CDR3 is 15 amino acids long. Germline CDR1 is DFQATT and CDR2 is SNEGSKA (reference sequence). Trimming stripped 3 bases from V and 4 bases from J, with 13 bases between.

The chain combines TRBV29-1 with TRBJ2-7, with D hard to call. The germline CDR1 and CDR2 sequences are SQVTM and ANQGSEA. Trimming took 7 bases from V and 3 from J, leaving 16 bases between them. The length of the CDR3 is 13 residues. CDR3 in amino acids: CSALLGPLYEQYF. CDR3 bases: TGCAGCGCTCTCTTGGGCCCCCTCTACGAGCAGTACTTC.

The rearrangement uses TRBV20-1 and TRBJ2-1; TRBD1 matches 7 bases. The V gene's germline CDR1 is DFQATT and CDR2 SNEGSKA (reference sequence). The CDR3 runs to 14 residues. V dropped 6 bases and J dropped 0; count of bases not matched to a gene: 5. The CDR3 sequence: CSANDRVSYNEQFF. The CDR3 DNA follows: TGCAGTGCCAACGACAGGGTCTCCTACAATGAGCAGTTCTTC.

The chain carries TRBV5-1 and TRBJ2-5; 9 positions match TRBD2. The CDR3 runs 15 residues. The V and J ends lost 4 bases and 5 bases, in that order; junction bases with no gene match: 9. The germline gives CDR1 SGHRS, CDR2 YFSETQ. CDR3 nucleotides: TGCGCCAGCAGCCGGGATCTAGCGGGAATGGAGACCCAGTACTTC. This encodes CASSRDLAGMETQYF.

This clonotype was counted a few times. V gene TRBV20-1 combines with J gene TRBJ2-5; possible D gene TRBD2, 6 bases. The CDR3 runs to 15 residues. V was cut by 5 bases and J by 5 bases, with 21 bases left in between. In germline, CDR1 is DFQATT, CDR2 SNEGSKA (reference sequence). The CDR3 spells CSADSLGRGAETQYF. For the CDR3, the DNA is TGCAGTGCTGACTCACTAGGTCGCGGGGCCGAGACCCAGTACTTC.

The table lists this clonotype with a few counts. The chain carries TRBV7-6 and TRBJ2-7; 15 bases agree with TRBD2. The CDR3 loop spans 17 amino acids. V lost 4 bases to trimming and J lost 2 bases; unmatched junction nucleotides: 6. Germline CDR1 is SGHVS and CDR2 is FNYEAQ. The CDR3 sequence is CASSSGLAGGRAYEQYF. As DNA, the CDR3 is TGTGCCAGCAGCTCTGGACTAGCGGGAGGGAGGGCCTACGAGCAGTACTTC.